Shown below are 7 T cell receptor beta chains from a single sample sequenced in a study of radiation and T cells in renal cell carcinoma. The time point here: blood 2 weeks post-SBRT. Treatment given: 15 Gy SBRT to primary tumor, nephrectomy 4 weeks later. The table came from immunoSEQ multiplex PCR; TCRdb's copy has only in-frame clones and leaves some out. The data hold just over 150,000 clones, with about 87% observed a single time. The material was blood, obtained from a patient whose treatment included radiotherapy and nephrectomy. The receptors stem from a woman aged 45 to 65 with renal cell carcinoma.

The V call is TRBV4-1, the J call TRBJ2-7; TRBD2 is a possible D gene (6 bases). CDR1 is MGHRA and CDR2 is YSYEKL in the germline V gene. V was cut by 4 bases and J by 3 bases, with 19 bases left in between. The length of the CDR3 is 16 residues. The CDR3 is CASSPSGQRAYYEQYF. In DNA form, the CDR3 reads TGCGCCAGCAGCCCCTCCGGGCAGCGGGCGTACTACGAGCAGTACTTC.

The chain uses TRBV6-1 and TRBJ2-3; 9 nucleotides agree with TRBD1. This CDR3 spans 14 amino acids. With V trimmed by 6 bases and J by 3 bases, 4 bases remained unmatched. CDR1 and CDR2 from the germline V gene are MNHNS and SASEGT. Here the CDR3 reads CASRLQGATDTQYF. CDR3 nucleotide sequence: TGTGCCAGCAGACTACAGGGGGCTACAGATACGCAGTATTTT.

The V gene is TRBV19, the J gene TRBJ1-1; TRBD1 matches 7 bases. CDR1 and CDR2 (germline): LNHDA, SQIVND (reference sequence). The CDR3 length is 16 residues. V was pared by 4 bases and J by 1 base, with 9 bases of the junction left unmatched. The CDR3 DNA is TGTGCCAGTAGTACCCATAGGGCAGGGGGGAACACTGAAGCTTTCTTT. It codes for CASSTHRAGGNTEAFF.

V and J are TRBV7-3 and TRBJ1-1; weak D call: TRBD1 (5 bases). CDR3 length: 15 amino acids. V lost 0 bases and J 1 base, leaving 9 bases between the germline ends. Germline CDR1 reads SGHTA; CDR2 reads FQGTGA. The CDR3 DNA is TGTGCCAGCAGCTTAACTTCAGGGAGGAACACTGAAGCTTTCTTT. As protein: CASSLTSGRNTEAFF.

This CDR3 reads CASTSRGAGGFEQFF. Here the CDR3 DNA reads TGTGCCAGCACCTCCAGGGGTGCTGGGGGGTTTGAGCAGTTCTTC. The V and J genes are TRBV2 and TRBJ2-1; the D gene could be TRBD1 or TRBD2 (6 bases each). V was trimmed by 7 bases and J by 9 bases, leaving 22 bases between them. Looked up from germline, CDR1 is SNHLY and CDR2 is FYNNEI. This CDR3 region has 15 residues.

The V and J genes are TRBV7-2 and TRBJ2-3; 10 bases match TRBD2. The junction had 6 bases not matched to a gene; V was cut back by 1 base and J by 2 bases. Germline V gene data show CDR1 as SGHTA and CDR2 as FQGNSA. CDR3 length: 17 amino acids. The CDR3 reads CASSLGSGGVPTDTQYF. CDR3 in DNA: TGTGCCAGCAGCTTAGGGAGCGGGGGGGTCCCCACAGATACGCAGTATTTT.

The count of this clone is one. The V call is TRBV7-3, the J call TRBJ2-3, with 12 positions matching TRBD1. The trim removed 5 bases at V and 3 bases at J, leaving 6 bases unmatched. The CDR3 contains 16 residues. In germline, CDR1 is SGHTA, CDR2 FQGTGA. CDR3 coding DNA: TGTGCCAGCAGCCTAGGGGGACAGGGGGCGACAGATACGCAGTATTTT. Translation gives CASSLGGQGATDTQYF.